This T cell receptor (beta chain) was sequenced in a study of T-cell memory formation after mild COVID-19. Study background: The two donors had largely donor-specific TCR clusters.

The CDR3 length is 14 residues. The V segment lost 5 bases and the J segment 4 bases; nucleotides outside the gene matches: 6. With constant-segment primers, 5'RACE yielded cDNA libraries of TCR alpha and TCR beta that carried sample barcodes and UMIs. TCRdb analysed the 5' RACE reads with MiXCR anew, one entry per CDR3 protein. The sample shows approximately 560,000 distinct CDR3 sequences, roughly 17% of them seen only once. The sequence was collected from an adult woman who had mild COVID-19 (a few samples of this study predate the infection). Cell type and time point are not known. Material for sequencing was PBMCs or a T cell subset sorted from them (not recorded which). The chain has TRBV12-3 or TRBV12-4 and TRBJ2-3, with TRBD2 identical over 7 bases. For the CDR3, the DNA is TGTGCCAGCAGTCCAAGGACTAGTTCAGATACGCAGTATTTT. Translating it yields CASSPRTSSDTQYF.